Below are 10 T cell receptor beta chains sequenced from a single sample in a study of OX40 agonist ivuxolimab in advanced cancers. Sequencing was performed with immunoSEQ multiplex PCR; in TCRdb, only in-frame clones are kept and a portion is missing. This table has around 70,000 clones, around 86% appearing once. Source: CD4+ or CD8+ T cells sorted from blood, taken in a trial of the OX40 agonist ivuxolimab. The receptors derive from an adult with an advanced solid tumor such as melanoma, head and neck, liver or kidney cancer.

This clone has only one observation. The genes are TRBV6-5 and TRBJ1-1; 7 bases are a match to TRBD1. The CDR3 totals 13 residues. In germline, CDR1 is MNHEY, CDR2 SVGAGI. The junction had 13 bases not matched to a gene; V was cut back by 5 bases and J by 13 bases. CDR3 DNA: TGTGCCAGCAGTAAACAGGGGCTCGTAACGGGTTTCTTT. Translating gives CASSKQGLVTGFF.

The chain couples TRBV30 to TRBJ1-5, with a possible D match to TRBD1 (5 bases). V was trimmed by 0 bases and J by 3 bases, leaving 12 bases between them. This CDR3 spans 15 amino acids. The germline V gene encodes CDR1 GTSNPN and CDR2 SVGIG (reference sequence). In DNA form, the CDR3 reads TGTGCCTGGAGTGTAGGGGACTTCCTCAATCAGCCCCAGCATTTT. This codes for CAWSVGDFLNQPQHF.

The chain recombines TRBV7-2 with TRBJ1-5, with a possible D match to TRBD1 (6 bases). Germline-derived CDR1 and CDR2 are SGHTA and FQGNSA. The CDR3 has 14 amino acids. V was pared by 6 bases and J by 3 bases, with 12 bases between. CDR3 in amino acids: CASRADSSNQPQHF. Written as DNA, the CDR3 is TGTGCCAGCAGAGCGGACAGCTCCAATCAGCCCCAGCATTTT. The full variable domain, completed using reference TRBV7-2 and TRBJ1-5, is GAGVSQSPSNKVTEKGKDVELRCDPISGHTALYWYRQSLGQGLEFLIYFQGNSAPDKSGLPSDRFSAERTGGSVSTLTIQRTQQEDSAVYLCASRADSSNQPQHFGDGTRLSIL.

The V gene is TRBV19, the J gene TRBJ2-5, with D hard to call. The V end was cut by 6 bases, the J end by 3 bases, with 5 bases between. Germline values: CDR1 LNHDA, CDR2 SQIVND (reference sequence). There are 11 residues in the CDR3. The CDR3 region is CASRSEETQYF. CDR3 DNA: TGTGCCAGTAGATCAGAAGAGACCCAGTACTTC. The full variable domain, completed using reference TRBV19 and TRBJ2-5, is DGGITQSPKYLFRKEGQNVTLSCEQNLNHDAMYWYRQDPGQGLRLIYYSQIVNDFQKGDIAEGYSVSREKKESFPLTVTSAQKNPTAFYLCASRSEETQYFGPGTRLLVL.

The CDR3 loop is CASRDRNTEAFF. The CDR3 DNA sequence: TGTGCCAGCAGGGACAGGAACACTGAAGCTTTCTTT. J is TRBJ1-1 and V is TRBV28; D is perhaps TRBD1 (6 bases). Per the germline V gene, CDR1 is MDHEN and CDR2 is SYDVKM. Trimming took off 6 bases at V and 1 base at J, with 6 bases between the two ends. This CDR3 comprises 12 residues.

J is TRBJ2-3 and V is TRBV7-2, with 12 bases fitting TRBD2. The germline V gene encodes CDR1 SGHTA and CDR2 FQGNSA. Trimming at V came to 5 bases and at J to 3 bases, leaving 3 bases not matched to a gene. The CDR3 spans 15 residues. The CDR3 DNA follows: TGTGCCAGCAGCAAAACTAGCGGGAGGACAGATACGCAGTATTTT. It yields the protein CASSKTSGRTDTQYF.

The V and J genes are TRBV18 and TRBJ2-3; D gene unclear. This CDR3 contains 17 residues. CDR1 KGHSH and CDR2 LQKENI come from the germline V gene. Trimming cost V 3 bases and J 2 bases, with 18 bases left between them. The CDR3 region is CASSPPLGNGDTDTQYF. DNA of the CDR3: TGTGCCAGCTCACCCCCTTTGGGGAATGGAGACACAGATACGCAGTATTTT.

The chain employs TRBV4-1 and TRBJ1-5; 8 nucleotides line up with TRBD1. The ends lost 4 bases at V and 7 bases at J; junction bases unmatched: 6. Per the germline V gene, CDR1 is MGHRA and CDR2 is YSYEKL. The CDR3 spans 14 residues. The CDR3 DNA sequence: TGCGCCAGCAGCCCCTGGACAGGGAGCCAGCCCCAGCATTTT. Protein: CASSPWTGSQPQHF.

The chain links TRBV4-1 to TRBJ1-5, with a weak D call TRBD1 (5 bases). V was trimmed by 0 bases and J by 4 bases, leaving 13 bases between them. Germline V gene lookup returns CDR1 MGHRA and CDR2 YSYEKL. The CDR3 runs to 16 residues. The CDR3 spells CASSQEGWGGNQPQHF. The CDR3 DNA reads TGCGCCAGCAGCCAAGAGGGGTGGGGGGGGAATCAGCCCCAGCATTTT.

V usage is TRBV5-1 and J usage is TRBJ2-1, with 11 bases fitting TRBD2. Germline assignment: CDR1 SGHRS and CDR2 YFSETQ. With V trimmed by 4 bases and J by 5 bases, 11 bases remained unmatched. This CDR3 region has 17 residues. The CDR3 sequence: CASSLRLAGLNNNEQFF. In DNA form, the CDR3 reads TGCGCCAGCAGCCTTAGACTAGCGGGACTGAATAACAATGAGCAGTTCTTC. Full variable domain (rest looked up from reference TRBV5-1 and TRBJ2-1): KAGVTQTPRYLIKTRGQQVTLSCSPISGHRSVSWYQQTPGQGLQFLFEYFSETQRNKGNFPGRFSGRQFSNSRSEMNVSTLELGDSALYLCASSLRLAGLNNNEQFFGPGTRLTVL.